This TCR beta chain originates from a study of regulatory T cells. Overall study results and limits: Patient repertoires had restricted TRB V-J pairs and skewed V and J usage, most in Tregs. CD3G-deficient patients' regulatory T cells showed reduced Shannon diversity versus autologous conventional CD4+ and control regulatory cells.

Trimming shortened V by 6 bases and J by 8 bases, and 8 bases separated the two germline ends. Germline CDR1 MNHNS, CDR2 SASEGT. This CDR3 is 11 amino acids long. The primer mix had 52 TRBV and 13 TRBJ primers. Assay: immunoSEQ multiplex PCR; the TCRdb copy retains only in-frame clones and omits some. The table has about 4,000 clones, 80% to 95% seen once; the top ten hold 2.5% to 3%. Details on this clone: Its antigen is still unknown.

Every patient with CD3G deficiency had evidence of autoimmunity. At testing, patients were 2 to 39 years old, with reduced naive and increased memory T-cell proportions. CD4+ T cells were divided by sorting: CD25-high CD127-low Tregs, CD25-low CD127-high conventional cells. Sequences were obtained from CD4+ Tregs sorted from blood. The TCR was taken from a child aged 2 to 10 with CD3G deficiency. The V call is TRBV6-1, the J call TRBJ2-1; no definite D call. CDR3 nucleotide sequence: TGTGCCAGCAGGGGCTTTGATGAGCAGTTCTTC. It encodes CASRGFDEQFF.